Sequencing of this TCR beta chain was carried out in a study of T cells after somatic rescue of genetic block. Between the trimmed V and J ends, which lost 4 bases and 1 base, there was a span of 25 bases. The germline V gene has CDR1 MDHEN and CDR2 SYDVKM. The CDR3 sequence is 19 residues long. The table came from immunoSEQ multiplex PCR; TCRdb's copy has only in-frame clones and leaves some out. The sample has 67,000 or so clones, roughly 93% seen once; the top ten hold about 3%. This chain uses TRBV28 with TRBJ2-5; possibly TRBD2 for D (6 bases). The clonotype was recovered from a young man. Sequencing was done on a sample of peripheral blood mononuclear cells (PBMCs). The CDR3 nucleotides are TGTGCCAGCAGTTCCGCCGCTGGGAGGTGGGGCGGACTCCAAGAGACCCAGTACTTC. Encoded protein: CASSSAAGRWGGLQETQYF.